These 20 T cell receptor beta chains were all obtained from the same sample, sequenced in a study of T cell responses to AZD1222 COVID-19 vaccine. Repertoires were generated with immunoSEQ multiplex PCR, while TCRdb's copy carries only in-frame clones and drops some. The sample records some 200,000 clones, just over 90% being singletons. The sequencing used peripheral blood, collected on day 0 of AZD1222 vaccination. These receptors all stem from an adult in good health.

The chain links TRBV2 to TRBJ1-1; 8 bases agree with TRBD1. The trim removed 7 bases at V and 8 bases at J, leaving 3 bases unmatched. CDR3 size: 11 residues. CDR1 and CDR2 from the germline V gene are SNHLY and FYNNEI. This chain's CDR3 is CASTDRGEAFF. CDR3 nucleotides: TGTGCCAGCACCGACAGGGGAGAAGCTTTCTTT.

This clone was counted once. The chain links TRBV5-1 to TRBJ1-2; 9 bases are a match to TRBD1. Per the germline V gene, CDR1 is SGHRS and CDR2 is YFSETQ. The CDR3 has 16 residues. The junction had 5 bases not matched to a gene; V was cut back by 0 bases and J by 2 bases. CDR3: CASSLVSGTGNYGYTF. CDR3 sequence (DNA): TGCGCCAGCAGCTTGGTATCCGGGACAGGGAACTATGGCTACACCTTC.

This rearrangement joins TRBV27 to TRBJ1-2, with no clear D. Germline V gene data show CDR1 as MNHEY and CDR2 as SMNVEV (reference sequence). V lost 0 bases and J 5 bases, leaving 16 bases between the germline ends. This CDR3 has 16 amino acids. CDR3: CASSLSRPTPAYGYTF. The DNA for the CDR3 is TGTGCCAGCAGTTTATCCCGTCCCACCCCGGCATATGGCTACACCTTC.

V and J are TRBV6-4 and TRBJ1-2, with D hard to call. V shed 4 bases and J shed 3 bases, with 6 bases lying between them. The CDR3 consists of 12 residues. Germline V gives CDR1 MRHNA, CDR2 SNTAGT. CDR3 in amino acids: CASSAPDYGYTF. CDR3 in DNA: TGTGCCAGCAGTGCCCCCGACTATGGCTACACCTTC.

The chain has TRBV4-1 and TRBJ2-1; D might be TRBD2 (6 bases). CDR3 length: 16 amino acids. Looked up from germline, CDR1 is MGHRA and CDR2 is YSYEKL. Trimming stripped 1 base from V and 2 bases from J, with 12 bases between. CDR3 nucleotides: TGCGCCAGCAGCCAAGTCCGGGAGTGGACCTACAATGAGCAGTTCTTC. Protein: CASSQVREWTYNEQFF.

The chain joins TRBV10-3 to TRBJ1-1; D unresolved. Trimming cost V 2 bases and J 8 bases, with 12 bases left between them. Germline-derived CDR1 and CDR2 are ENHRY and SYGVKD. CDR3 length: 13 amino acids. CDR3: CAISEVGFAEAFF. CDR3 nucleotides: TGTGCCATCAGTGAGGTTGGGTTTGCCGAAGCTTTCTTT.

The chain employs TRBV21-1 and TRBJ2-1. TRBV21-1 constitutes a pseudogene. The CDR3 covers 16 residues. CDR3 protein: CAIPWDASSSYNEQFF. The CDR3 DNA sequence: TGTGCCATCCCTTGGGACGCTTCGAGCTCCTACAATGAGCAGTTCTTC.

This CDR3 is CASSFWENTEAFF. CDR3 bases: TGTGCCAGCAGCTTTTGGGAGAACACTGAAGCTTTCTTT. The V call is TRBV7-9, the J call TRBJ1-1; D is ambiguous. The CDR3 spans 13 residues. Germline loops: CDR1 SEHNR, CDR2 FQNEAQ (reference sequence). Trimming took 3 bases from V and 1 from J, leaving 6 bases between them.

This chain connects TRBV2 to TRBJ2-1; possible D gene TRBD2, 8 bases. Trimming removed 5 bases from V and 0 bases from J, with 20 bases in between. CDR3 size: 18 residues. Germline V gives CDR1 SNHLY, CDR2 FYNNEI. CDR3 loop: CASSRRLQGTSSYNEQFF. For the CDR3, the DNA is TGTGCCAGCAGTCGCCGTTTACAGGGGACTAGCTCCTACAATGAGCAGTTCTTC.

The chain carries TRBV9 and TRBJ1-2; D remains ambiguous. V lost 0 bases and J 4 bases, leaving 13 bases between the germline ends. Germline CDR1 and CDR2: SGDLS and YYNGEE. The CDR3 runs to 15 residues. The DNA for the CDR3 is TGTGCCAGCAGCGTAGACCCTGTCTGGGCCTATGGCTACACCTTC. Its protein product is CASSVDPVWAYGYTF.

The CDR3 protein is CASSLAPGGGAEAFF. The CDR3, as DNA: TGTGCCAGCAGCTTGGCCCCCGGGGGGGGCGCTGAAGCTTTCTTT. V gene TRBV5-5 combines with J gene TRBJ1-1; D is perhaps TRBD1 (6 bases). V was shortened by 0 bases and J by 6 bases, with 15 bases between the two germline ends. Germline V gene sequence: CDR1 SGHKS, CDR2 YYEKEE (reference sequence). This CDR3 has 15 residues. Variable domain in full (rest from reference TRBV5-5 and TRBJ1-1): DAGVTQSPTHLIKTRGQQVTLRCSPISGHKSVSWYQQVLGQGPQFIFQYYEKEERGRGNFPDRFSARQFPNYSSELNVNALLLGDSALYLCASSLAPGGGAEAFFGQGTRLTVV.

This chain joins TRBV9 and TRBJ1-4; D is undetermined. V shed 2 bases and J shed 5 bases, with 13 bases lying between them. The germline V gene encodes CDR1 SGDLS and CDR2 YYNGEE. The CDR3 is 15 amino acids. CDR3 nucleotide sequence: TGTGCCAGCAGCGTTATGGGGAGCGGGAATGAAAAACTGTTTTTT. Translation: CASSVMGSGNEKLFF.

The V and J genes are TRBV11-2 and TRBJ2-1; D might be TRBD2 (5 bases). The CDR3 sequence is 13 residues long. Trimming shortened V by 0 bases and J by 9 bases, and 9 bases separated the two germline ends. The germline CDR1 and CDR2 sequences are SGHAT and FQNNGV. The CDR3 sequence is CASSLDGGGEQFF. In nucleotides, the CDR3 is TGTGCCAGCAGCTTAGACGGAGGCGGTGAGCAGTTCTTC. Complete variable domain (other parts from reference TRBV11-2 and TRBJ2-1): EAGVAQSPRYKIIEKRQSVAFWCNPISGHATLYWYQQILGQGPKLLIQFQNNGVVDDSQLPKDRFSAERLKGVDSTLKIQPAKLEDSAVYLCASSLDGGGEQFFGPGTRLTVL.

CDR3 nucleotide sequence: TGCGCCAGCAGCTCACAGGGGGCTCAGTACGAGCAGTACTTC. It codes for CASSSQGAQYEQYF. The V gene is TRBV5-1, the J gene TRBJ2-7, with TRBD1 matching 9 bases. Per the germline V gene, CDR1 is SGHRS and CDR2 is YFSETQ. The V and J ends lost 3 bases and 4 bases, in that order; junction bases with no gene match: 5. The CDR3 extends over 14 amino acids.

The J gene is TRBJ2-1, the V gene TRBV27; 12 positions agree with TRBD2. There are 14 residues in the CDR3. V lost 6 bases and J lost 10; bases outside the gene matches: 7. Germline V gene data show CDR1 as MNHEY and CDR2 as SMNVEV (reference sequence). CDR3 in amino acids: CASRRLAGAGEQFF. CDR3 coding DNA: TGTGCCAGCAGAAGACTAGCGGGAGCGGGAGAGCAGTTCTTC.

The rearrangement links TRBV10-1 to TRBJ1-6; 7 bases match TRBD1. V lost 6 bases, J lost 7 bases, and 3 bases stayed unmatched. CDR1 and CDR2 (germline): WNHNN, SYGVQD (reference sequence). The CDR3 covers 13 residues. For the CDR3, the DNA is TGCGCCAGCAGCCGGGACAGCAATTCACCCCTCCACTTT. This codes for CASSRDSNSPLHF.

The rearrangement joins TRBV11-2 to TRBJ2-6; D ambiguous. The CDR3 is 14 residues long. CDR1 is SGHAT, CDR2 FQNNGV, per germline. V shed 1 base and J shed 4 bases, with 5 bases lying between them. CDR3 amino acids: CASSLGPGANVLTF. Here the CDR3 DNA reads TGTGCCAGCAGCTTAGGTCCCGGGGCCAACGTCCTGACTTTC.

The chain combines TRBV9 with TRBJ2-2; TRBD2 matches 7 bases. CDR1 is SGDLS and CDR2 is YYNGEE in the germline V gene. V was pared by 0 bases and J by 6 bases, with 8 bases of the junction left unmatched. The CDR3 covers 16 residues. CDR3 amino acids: CASSVAPAGVAGELFF. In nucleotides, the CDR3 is TGTGCCAGCAGCGTAGCCCCGGCGGGAGTGGCCGGGGAGCTGTTTTTT.

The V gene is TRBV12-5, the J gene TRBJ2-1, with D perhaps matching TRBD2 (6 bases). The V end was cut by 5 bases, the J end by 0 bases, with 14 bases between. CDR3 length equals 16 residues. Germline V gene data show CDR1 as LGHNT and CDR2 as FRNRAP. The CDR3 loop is CASGRVSGSSYNEQFF. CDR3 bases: TGTGCTAGTGGTCGAGTTAGCGGAAGCTCCTACAATGAGCAGTTCTTC.

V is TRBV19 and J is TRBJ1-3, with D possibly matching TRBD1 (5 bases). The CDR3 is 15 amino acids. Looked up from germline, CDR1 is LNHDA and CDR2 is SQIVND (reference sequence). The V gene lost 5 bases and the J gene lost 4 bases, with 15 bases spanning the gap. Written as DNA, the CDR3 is TGTGCCAGTAGTTGGGACGGGGCAGAGGGAAACACCATATATTTT. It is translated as CASSWDGAEGNTIYF. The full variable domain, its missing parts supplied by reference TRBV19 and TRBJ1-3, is DGGITQSPKYLFRKEGQNVTLSCEQNLNHDAMYWYRQDPGQGLRLIYYSQIVNDFQKGDIAEGYSVSREKKESFPLTVTSAQKNPTAFYLCASSWDGAEGNTIYFGEGSWLTVV.